Listed below are T cell receptor beta chains from one sample, sequenced in a study of beta chain features in type 1 diabetes. This table comes from immunoSEQ multiplex PCR, and its TCRdb copy is limited to in-frame clones, with some not included. The table includes hundreds of thousands of clones, over 9.5% detected once. The source material was naive CD4+ T cells from blood. All receptors derive from a woman younger than 30 in good health. The CDR3 runs from the conserved cysteine through the conserved F or W. D genes are given only for firm matches. Clone size is stated in some rows and not others, as once, few, many or a class when expanded.

V gene	D gene	clone size	J gene	CDR3 DNA	CDR3 protein
TRBV7-9	-	few	TRBJ2-7	TGTGCCAGCAGCCCCGGGACCAGCCTTCGGGAGGAGCAGTACTTC	CASSPGTSLREEQYF
TRBV4-3	TRBD1	-	TRBJ2-1	TGCGCCAGCAGCCCACAGACAGGGGGCTTGTACAATGAGCAGTTCTTC	CASSPQTGGLYNEQFF
TRBV14	-	-	TRBJ2-7	TGTGCCAGCAGCCAAGCGACAGAATCCTACGAGCAGTACTTC	CASSQATESYEQYF
TRBV29-1	-	few	TRBJ1-5	TGCAGCGTTGCGGGCAATAGCAATCAGCCCCAGCATTTT	CSVAGNSNQPQHF
TRBV5-1	-	-	TRBJ1-6	TGCGCCAGCAGCTTGAGGGGGAGCTCCTATAATTCACCCCTCCACTTT	CASSLRGSSYNSPLHF
TRBV6-6	TRBD1	-	TRBJ1-4	TGTGCCAGCAGATTACAGGGGAAGTCACTCGAAAAACTGTTTTTT	CASRLQGKSLEKLFF
TRBV9	-	-	TRBJ2-3	TGTGCCAGCAGCCCCGCGCTCGCGTCTAGCACAGATACGCAGTATTTT	CASSPALASSTDTQYF
TRBV18	TRBD1	-	TRBJ1-5	TGTGCCAGCTCACCGGCCCAGGGGGCGGATCAGCCCCAGCATTTT	CASSPAQGADQPQHF
TRBV7-9	-	few	TRBJ2-1	TGTGCCAGCCTTGCAGGGAACTCCTACAATGAGCAGTTCTTC	CASLAGNSYNEQFF
TRBV19	-	-	TRBJ1-1	TGTGCCAGTACCCGGGGCAGGATCTGGGACACTGAAGCTTTCTTT	CASTRGRIWDTEAFF
TRBV19	-	few	TRBJ2-4	TGTGCCAGTAGTATCGATACCGTTCAGTACTTC	CASSIDTVQYF
TRBV18	-	few	TRBJ1-2	TGTGCCAGCTCACCGAGGGGCGAGTATGGCTACACCTTC	CASSPRGEYGYTF
TRBV15	-	-	TRBJ2-7	TGTGCCACCAGCCGGGGGTCGACAGGCCAATCCTACGAGCAGTACTTC	CATSRGSTGQSYEQYF
TRBV4-1	-	-	TRBJ1-4	TGCGCCAGCAGCCAAACACTAGGCGGAACCCTCGAAAAACTGTTTTTT	CASSQTLGGTLEKLFF
TRBV28	-	-	TRBJ1-6	TGTGCCAGCAGTGGGCTTTCACCCCTCCACTTT	CASSGLSPLHF
TRBV7-8	-	-	TRBJ2-3	TGTGCCAGCAGCATAACTAGCACAGATACGCAGTATTTT	CASSITSTDTQYF
TRBV14	TRBD1	-	TRBJ2-7	TGTGCCAGCACGAAGCGGACAGGGATAGACTACGAGCAGTACTTC	CASTKRTGIDYEQYF
TRBV29-1	-	-	TRBJ2-1	TGCAGCGTTGAAGGGGAAAGTGGTCGCAGACCGAAATACAATGAGCAGTTCTTC	CSVEGESGRRPKYNEQFF
TRBV29-1	-	few	TRBJ2-5	TGCAGCGTTGAAAGAGGGAATCAAGAGACCCAGTACTTC	CSVERGNQETQYF
TRBV27	-	few	TRBJ1-5	TGTGCCAGCAGTTTAACGTTGACGCAGCCCCAGCATTTT	CASSLTLTQPQHF